One sample yielded the 12 T cell receptor beta chains listed below, sequenced in a study of T cells after yellow fever vaccination. TCRdb itself ran the 5' RACE reads through MiXCR, one entry per CDR3 protein. In the table there are hundreds of thousands of distinct CDR3 sequences, 8% to 10% of which are singletons. The specimen was PBMCs, collected on the day of the first yellow fever vaccination. The receptors were gathered from a man aged 18-30 years who received the YFV17D yellow fever vaccine.

In this sample, this clonotype turned up a few times. This rearrangement joins TRBV4-3 to TRBJ2-7; 9 bases align to TRBD2. This CDR3 is 14 amino acids long. V dropped 4 bases and J dropped 6; count of bases not matched to a gene: 7. Germline assignment: CDR1 LGHNA and CDR2 YSLEER. The CDR3 sequence is CASSRRTSELEQYF. CDR3 coding DNA: TGCGCCAGCAGCCGCCGGACTAGCGAGCTCGAGCAGTACTTC.

Points on this clonotype: A read error may be the cause here, since a much bigger clone is one base away. The rearrangement links TRBV12-3 or TRBV12-4 to TRBJ2-5; TRBD2 is a possible D gene (5 bases). This CDR3 has 15 residues. With 3 bases removed from V and 4 bases from J, the gap between germline ends came to 15 bases. The CDR3 reads CASSFVVGGRETQYF. CDR3 in DNA: TGTGCCAGCAGTTTCGTTGTAGGAGGTCGAGAGACCCAGTACTTC.

This clonotype was counted ten times or more. V gene TRBV5-4 combines with J gene TRBJ2-1; D tentatively fits TRBD1 or TRBD2 (5 bases each). Trimming took off 3 bases at V and 5 bases at J, with 12 bases between the two ends. This CDR3 region has 14 residues. The germline gives CDR1 SGHNT, CDR2 YYREEE (reference sequence). CDR3 nucleotide sequence: TGTGCCAGCAGCTGGTTCCGGGGCCACAATGAGCAGTTCTTC. Protein: CASSWFRGHNEQFF.

J is TRBJ2-2 and V is TRBV7-2; 8 bases line up with TRBD2. Germline CDR1 SGHTA, CDR2 FQGNSA. The V segment lost 1 base and the J segment 1 base; nucleotides outside the gene matches: 2. The CDR3 is 16 residues long. The CDR3 bases are TGTGCCAGCAGCTTAGTAGCGGGGATGAACACCGGGGAGCTGTTTTTT. This sequence encodes CASSLVAGMNTGELFF.

The gene calls are TRBV6-5 and TRBJ1-4; no reliable D call. The CDR3 has 16 amino acids. V was trimmed by 2 bases and J by 0 bases, leaving 10 bases between them. Germline CDR1 reads MNHEY; CDR2 reads SVGAGI. CDR3 sequence: CASSYGHFATNEKLFF. Here the CDR3 DNA reads TGTGCCAGCAGTTACGGGCACTTTGCAACTAATGAAAAACTGTTTTTT.

This clonotype was observed a handful of times. The rearrangement links TRBV5-6 to TRBJ1-2; a possible D gene is TRBD1 (6 bases). Deletions cut 0 bases from V and 7 bases from J, with 13 bases between. Germline V gene data show CDR1 as SGHDT and CDR2 as YYEEEE. The CDR3 runs to 14 residues. DNA for the CDR3: TGTGCCAGCAGCTTGGGAGGGGGAACCAGTGGCTACACCTTC. It yields the protein CASSLGGGTSGYTF.

The CDR3 here is CASSLLPLASYNEQFF. Here the CDR3 DNA reads TGTGCCAGCAGCCTACTCCCCCTAGCCTCCTACAATGAGCAGTTCTTC. V and J are TRBV14 and TRBJ2-1; the D gene is possibly TRBD2 (5 bases). Germline V CDR1 and CDR2: SGHDN, FVKESK. V dropped 4 bases and J dropped 0 bases, with 13 bases sitting between them. This CDR3 region has 16 residues.

This CDR3 reads CAISETGRGAGETQYF. The DNA for the CDR3 is TGTGCCATCAGTGAGACGGGAAGAGGGGCAGGGGAGACCCAGTACTTC. The chain carries TRBV10-3 and TRBJ2-5; TRBD1 or TRBD2 may be the D gene (5 bases each). Germline CDR1 is ENHRY and CDR2 is SYGVKD. The CDR3 length is 16 residues. V shed 2 bases and J shed 5 bases, with 18 bases lying between them.

The chain joins TRBV4-1 to TRBJ2-1; weak D call: TRBD1 (5 bases). Per the germline V gene, CDR1 is MGHRA and CDR2 is YSYEKL. Deletions cut 3 bases from V and 0 bases from J, with 15 bases between. CDR3 size: 17 residues. The CDR3 bases are TGCGCCAGCAGCCACCTCTCAAGGGGTAGCTCCTACAATGAGCAGTTCTTC. Its protein is CASSHLSRGSSYNEQFF.

This clonotype was picked up many times. J is TRBJ1-2 and V is TRBV6-2 or TRBV6-3, with D maybe TRBD1 (5 bases). V was shortened by 7 bases and J by 4 bases, with 19 bases between the two germline ends. In germline, CDR1 is MNHEY, CDR2 SVGEGT. The CDR3 length is 15 residues. The DNA of the CDR3 is TGTGCCAGCAACCCCAATTCAAGGGGATTCTATGGCTACACCTTC. Translated, it gives CASNPNSRGFYGYTF.

This clonotype occurred a few times. The chain couples TRBV5-1 to TRBJ2-5; 8 bases are shared with TRBD1. V shed 0 bases and J 5 bases; nucleotides not matched to a gene: 9. The germline V gene encodes CDR1 SGHRS and CDR2 YFSETQ. This CDR3 has 16 amino acids. The CDR3 nucleotides are TGCGCCAGCAGCTTGGGGGACAGGCAAGAATCGGAGACCCAGTACTTC. This gives the protein CASSLGDRQESETQYF.

This clonotype was picked up a small number of times. The chain carries TRBV4-1 and TRBJ2-3, with 8 bases lining up with TRBD1. This CDR3 spans 16 amino acids. Trimming at V came to 1 base and at J to 7 bases, leaving 10 bases not matched to a gene. Germline values: CDR1 MGHRA, CDR2 YSYEKL. The CDR3 bases are TGCGCCAGCAGCCAAGGTCAAGGACAGGGAAGGTATACGCAGTATTTT. Its translation is CASSQGQGQGRYTQYF.